The 32 T cell receptor beta chains below come from one sample, sequenced in a study of blood T cell repertoires in COVID-19. Sequencing was performed with immunoSEQ multiplex PCR; in TCRdb, only in-frame clones are kept and a portion is missing. The sample consists of roughly 450,000 clones, roughly 91% of them appearing once. The sample was PBMCs or T cells enriched from blood (not recorded which). The receptors originated from a young man who had recovered from COVID-19.

The chain has TRBV19 and TRBJ2-7, with 11 positions matching TRBD1. Trimming cost V 5 bases and J 6 bases; bases outside gene matches: 9. The CDR3 runs to 15 residues. CDR1 is LNHDA and CDR2 is SQIVND in the germline V gene (reference sequence). As DNA, the CDR3 is TGTGCCAGTAGTGCCTCCGGGACAGGGGGATCCGAGCAGTACTTC. Amino acid sequence: CASSASGTGGSEQYF.

This clone was counted a few times. The chain carries TRBV11-2 and TRBJ1-6, with D maybe TRBD1 (6 bases). V gave up 8 bases and J gave up 7 bases, with 12 bases separating them. Germline CDR1 reads SGHAT; CDR2 reads FQNNGV. The CDR3 totals 13 residues. CDR3 bases: TGTGCCAGCGTCGAACAGGGAAATTCACCCCTCCACTTT. This codes for CASVEQGNSPLHF.

The chain carries TRBV7-2 and TRBJ1-6; tentative D call: TRBD1 (6 bases). The CDR3 runs to 16 residues. Trimming took 2 bases from V and 5 from J, leaving 13 bases between them. Germline V gives CDR1 SGHTA, CDR2 FQGNSA. The CDR3 region is CASSLIPRGNNSPLHF. The CDR3 DNA reads TGTGCCAGCAGCTTAATCCCCAGGGGAAATAATTCACCCCTCCACTTT. Based on the CDR3 plus reference TRBV7-2 and TRBJ1-6, the full variable domain is GAGVSQSPSNKVTEKGKDVELRCDPISGHTALYWYRQSLGQGLEFLIYFQGNSAPDKSGLPSDRFSAERTGGSVSTLTIQRTQQEDSAVYLCASSLIPRGNNSPLHFGNGTRLTVT.

This clone has just one count. CDR3 DNA sequence: TGTGCCAGCAGCTTAAGTCCAGGACAGGCCCCCGAAAAACTGTTTTTT. Protein sequence: CASSLSPGQAPEKLFF. V gene TRBV7-2 combines with J gene TRBJ1-4, with TRBD1 identical over 7 bases. Trimming took 2 bases from V and 8 from J; bases not matched to a gene: 11. The germline V gene encodes CDR1 SGHTA and CDR2 FQGNSA. The CDR3 spans 16 residues.

The chain links TRBV27 to TRBJ1-3, with D possibly TRBD1 on 6 matching bases. V was cut by 5 bases and J by 12 bases, with 20 bases left in between. There are 14 residues in the CDR3. Per germline, CDR1 MNHEY and CDR2 SMNVEV (reference sequence). CDR3 amino acids: CASSPSWGGQNIYF. The CDR3 DNA reads TGTGCCAGCAGTCCATCCTGGGGGGGGCAAAACATATATTTT.

The CDR3 protein is CASSPVSGNNEKLFF. The DNA of the CDR3 is TGCGCCAGCAGCCCGGTGTCAGGGAATAATGAAAAACTGTTTTTT. This sequence joins TRBV5-1 and TRBJ1-4; a weak D match, TRBD1 (5 bases). Looked up from germline, CDR1 is SGHRS and CDR2 is YFSETQ. V was trimmed by 4 bases and J by 4 bases, leaving 14 bases between them. The CDR3 is 15 residues long.

V usage is TRBV19 and J usage is TRBJ2-3; 7 positions agree with TRBD1. V was pared by 3 bases and J by 2 bases, with 8 bases of the junction left unmatched. The germline gives CDR1 LNHDA, CDR2 SQIVND (reference sequence). The CDR3 runs to 16 residues. In DNA form, the CDR3 reads TGTGCCAGTAGTATCCCAGGGGGACCTAACACAGATACGCAGTATTTT. It translates to CASSIPGGPNTDTQYF.

The chain links TRBV7-4 to TRBJ1-1; a possible D gene is TRBD1 (5 bases). Deletions cut 7 bases from V and 11 bases from J, with 14 bases between. Germline V gene data show CDR1 as SGHVT and CDR2 as SQSDAQ. The CDR3 is made up of 11 amino acids. CDR3 coding DNA: TGTGCCAGCACCCTTAGGGGTAGGGCTTTCTTT. This codes for CASTLRGRAFF.

The chain combines TRBV5-1 with TRBJ2-7, with no clear D. CDR3 size: 13 residues. V lost 0 bases and J 3 bases, leaving 7 bases between the germline ends. Germline lookup yields CDR1 SGHRS and CDR2 YFSETQ. This CDR3 is CASSLAPGYEQYF. CDR3 coding DNA: TGCGCCAGCAGCTTGGCGCCGGGCTACGAGCAGTACTTC. The full variable domain, in which reference TRBV5-1 and TRBJ2-7 provide the parts outside the CDR3, is KAGVTQTPRYLIKTRGQQVTLSCSPISGHRSVSWYQQTPGQGLQFLFEYFSETQRNKGNFPGRFSGRQFSNSRSEMNVSTLELGDSALYLCASSLAPGYEQYFGPGTRLTVT.

The chain combines TRBV6-5 with TRBJ2-3, with TRBD2 matching 8 bases. Germline V CDR1 and CDR2: MNHEY, SVGAGI. CDR3 size: 13 residues. Trimming cost V 3 bases and J 5 bases; bases outside gene matches: 1. The CDR3 sequence is CASSYREGDTQYF. For the CDR3, the DNA is TGTGCCAGCAGTTATCGGGAGGGAGATACGCAGTATTTT.

The chain recombines TRBV6-5 with TRBJ1-1, with D tentatively TRBD1 (5 bases). The CDR3 has 16 residues. V dropped 2 bases and J dropped 3 bases, with 16 bases sitting between them. CDR1 and CDR2 from the germline V gene are MNHEY and SVGAGI. CDR3 in amino acids: CASSYDMGLRDTEAFF. Here the CDR3 DNA reads TGTGCCAGCAGTTACGATATGGGACTCAGGGACACTGAAGCTTTCTTT.

This chain connects TRBV30 to TRBJ2-3; D ambiguous. CDR1 is GTSNPN and CDR2 is SVGIG in the germline V gene (reference sequence). The CDR3 loop spans 14 amino acids. V was pared by 0 bases and J by 6 bases, with 13 bases between. The CDR3 reads CAWSVLPSGDTQYF. The CDR3 DNA reads TGTGCCTGGAGTGTACTTCCTAGTGGGGATACGCAGTATTTT.

The J gene is TRBJ1-2, the V gene TRBV19; D remains ambiguous. Germline lookup yields CDR1 LNHDA and CDR2 SQIVND (reference sequence). Trimming stripped 3 bases from V and 1 base from J, with 6 bases between. The CDR3 runs to 13 residues. The CDR3 spells CASSIQRNYGYTF. CDR3 nucleotide sequence: TGTGCCAGTAGTATCCAGCGTAACTATGGCTACACCTTC.

The chain couples TRBV2 to TRBJ1-6, with D unresolved. Trimming shortened V by 7 bases and J by 10 bases, and 11 bases separated the two germline ends. The CDR3 covers 12 residues. In germline, CDR1 is SNHLY, CDR2 FYNNEI. CDR3 sequence: CASNSFASPLHF. The CDR3 region has the DNA TGTGCCAGCAATTCGTTTGCGTCACCCCTCCACTTT. Drawing the rest from reference TRBV2 and TRBJ1-6, the complete variable domain is EPEVTQTPSHQVTQMGQEVILRCVPISNHLYFYWYRQILGQKVEFLVSFYNNEISEKSEIFDDQFSVERPDGSNFTLKIRSTKLEDSAMYFCASNSFASPLHFGNGTRLTVT.

CDR3 nucleotide sequence: TGTGCCAGCAGCGCCCCCAGCGGGGGGGCTAACTATGGCTACACCTTC. This gives the protein CASSAPSGGANYGYTF. This chain connects TRBV9 to TRBJ1-2; TRBD1 might be the D (5 bases). V lost 3 bases to trimming and J lost 0 bases, with 15 bases between them. The CDR3 is made up of 16 amino acids. Germline CDR1 SGDLS, CDR2 YYNGEE.

The genes are TRBV2 and TRBJ1-2; D is possibly TRBD1 (5 bases). Germline lookup yields CDR1 SNHLY and CDR2 FYNNEI. The CDR3 is 13 amino acids. V was clipped by 8 bases and J by 4 bases, with 14 bases between them. CDR3 in DNA: TGTGCCAGCCATCAGGGTCCTGGCTATGGCTACACCTTC. It is translated as CASHQGPGYGYTF.

This chain connects TRBV19 to TRBJ1-1; possibly TRBD1 for D (5 bases). Trimming took off 7 bases at V and 2 bases at J, with 11 bases between the two ends. Looked up from germline, CDR1 is LNHDA and CDR2 is SQIVND (reference sequence). This CDR3 region has 13 residues. The CDR3 DNA is TGTGCCAGTAAGCGACAGTTCAACACTGAAGCTTTCTTT. The encoded protein is CASKRQFNTEAFF.

The rearrangement joins TRBV27 to TRBJ2-1; 10 nucleotides match TRBD2. CDR3 size: 19 residues. Germline CDR1 MNHEY, CDR2 SMNVEV (reference sequence). Germline trimming cut 1 base from V and 1 base from J; bases unmatched to any gene: 10. The CDR3 sequence: CASSLLWLAGDQSYNEQFF. The CDR3 DNA sequence: TGTGCCAGCAGTTTATTGTGGCTAGCGGGGGACCAATCCTACAATGAGCAGTTCTTC.

V gene TRBV7-9 combines with J gene TRBJ1-4; 7 bases align to TRBD1. The CDR3 sequence is 15 residues long. Per the germline V gene, CDR1 is SEHNR and CDR2 is FQNEAQ (reference sequence). The V and J ends lost 3 bases and 2 bases, in that order; junction bases with no gene match: 3. CDR3 amino acids: CASSLEGGTNEKLFF. The CDR3 DNA is TGTGCCAGCAGCTTGGAAGGGGGCACTAATGAAAAACTGTTTTTT. The variable domain in full, with the rest retrieved from reference TRBV7-9 and TRBJ1-4, is DTGVSQNPRHKITKRGQNVTFRCDPISEHNRLYWYRQTLGQGPEFLTYFQNEAQLEKSRLLSDRFSAERPKGSFSTLEIQRTEQGDSAMYLCASSLEGGTNEKLFFGSGTQLSVL.

A single count supports this clone. The chain combines TRBV19 with TRBJ2-3, with TRBD1 as a possible D gene (5 bases). CDR3 length: 14 amino acids. The germline CDR1 and CDR2 sequences are LNHDA and SQIVND (reference sequence). V dropped 7 bases and J dropped 0 bases, with 11 bases sitting between them. The CDR3 reads CASKDILSTDTQYF. The CDR3 DNA follows: TGTGCCAGTAAGGACATCCTGAGCACAGATACGCAGTATTTT.

This sequence joins TRBV19 and TRBJ1-2; the match to TRBD1 covers 12 bases. V lost 3 bases, J lost 7 bases, and 3 bases stayed unmatched. The CDR3 length is 14 residues. Germline CDR1 LNHDA, CDR2 SQIVND (reference sequence). The CDR3 DNA sequence: TGTGCCAGTAGTATGGGGGACAGGGGGCTTGGCTACACCTTC. This sequence encodes CASSMGDRGLGYTF.

This clone was counted a single time. This chain links TRBV9 with TRBJ2-7, with 10 bases lining up with TRBD1. CDR3 size: 14 residues. Germline-derived CDR1 and CDR2 are SGDLS and YYNGEE. V was pared by 4 bases and J by 2 bases, with 3 bases of the junction left unmatched. The CDR3 loop reads CASSLGQGAYEQYF. The CDR3 coding sequence is TGTGCCAGCAGCCTCGGACAGGGGGCCTACGAGCAGTACTTC.

J is TRBJ2-5 and V is TRBV14; 7 bases match TRBD2. The length of the CDR3 is 16 residues. The germline V gene has CDR1 SGHDN and CDR2 FVKESK. V shed 1 base, J shed 2 bases, and the junction held 7 bases outside the gene matches. The CDR3 sequence: CASSQGERGRQETQYF. CDR3 DNA: TGTGCCAGCAGCCAAGGCGAGCGGGGAAGACAAGAGACCCAGTACTTC.

The rearrangement uses TRBV6-1 and TRBJ2-7, with D unclear. CDR1 and CDR2 from the germline V gene are MNHNS and SASEGT. V was shortened by 1 base and J by 6 bases, with 4 bases between the two germline ends. This CDR3 is built from 11 residues. The CDR3 region has the DNA TGTGCCAGCAGTGAAGTAGTCGAGCAGTACTTC. It encodes CASSEVVEQYF.

The V call is TRBV7-7, the J call TRBJ2-5; D is perhaps TRBD1 (5 bases). CDR3 length: 13 residues. Germline V CDR1 and CDR2: SSHAT, FNYEAQ (reference sequence). Trimming took 5 bases from V and 4 from J, leaving 11 bases between them. The CDR3 sequence: CASSQGYIETQYF. In nucleotides, the CDR3 is TGTGCCAGCAGCCAGGGTTACATAGAGACCCAGTACTTC.

This sequence joins TRBV4-1 and TRBJ1-3; D remains ambiguous. There are 16 residues in the CDR3. Germline V gene data show CDR1 as MGHRA and CDR2 as YSYEKL. V was shortened by 0 bases and J by 0 bases, with 9 bases between the two germline ends. The CDR3 loop is CASSQDLPDSGNTIYF. The CDR3 DNA reads TGCGCCAGCAGCCAAGATTTACCAGACTCTGGAAACACCATATATTTT.

The chain joins TRBV5-4 to TRBJ2-5; D is unclear. The germline gives CDR1 SGHNT, CDR2 YYREEE (reference sequence). The CDR3 runs 13 residues. Trimming pared 2 bases from V and 2 bases from J, leaving 7 bases between. CDR3 residues: CASSFSTQETQYF. As DNA, the CDR3 is TGTGCCAGCAGCTTTAGTACGCAAGAGACCCAGTACTTC.

V gene TRBV11-2 combines with J gene TRBJ1-6; no definite D call. V gave up 6 bases and J gave up 8 bases, with 20 bases separating them. Germline V gene lookup returns CDR1 SGHAT and CDR2 FQNNGV. This CDR3 comprises 16 residues. CDR3 region: CASSPTLTDSDSPLHF. CDR3 in DNA: TGTGCCAGCAGTCCCACACTCACGGACTCAGATTCACCCCTCCACTTT.

V gene TRBV27 combines with J gene TRBJ2-3, with D possibly matching TRBD2 (6 bases). The V and J ends lost 11 bases and 2 bases respectively, with 17 bases between them. Germline CDR1 and CDR2: MNHEY and SMNVEV (reference sequence). The CDR3 consists of 14 residues. The CDR3: CASKGRDLTDTQYF. The CDR3 nucleotides read TGTGCCTCAAAGGGGCGGGACCTCACAGATACGCAGTATTTT.

The chain couples TRBV12-3 or TRBV12-4 to TRBJ1-2; D uncertain. The CDR3 is made up of 12 amino acids. The V gene lost 2 bases and the J gene lost 8 bases, with 9 bases spanning the gap. DNA of the CDR3: TGTGCCAGCAGTTTAAAGGGAGGGGGCTACACCTTC. Residues: CASSLKGGGYTF.

CDR3 nucleotides: TGCAGCGCCGAAAACAGGGCTCGGCGCGCTGAAGCTTTCTTT. This codes for CSAENRARRAEAFF. V and J are TRBV29-1 and TRBJ1-1; D may be TRBD1 (6 bases). The germline V gene has CDR1 SQVTM and CDR2 ANQGSEA. The V gene lost 7 bases and the J gene lost 6 bases, with 21 bases spanning the gap. There are 14 residues in the CDR3.

The genes are TRBV4-1 and TRBJ2-2, with 9 positions matching TRBD2. J lost 7 bases, V lost 0 bases, and 9 bases had no gene match. The CDR3 is 17 residues long. Per the germline V gene, CDR1 is MGHRA and CDR2 is YSYEKL. The CDR3, as DNA: TGCGCCAGCAGCCAAGACCCAGCGGGGGGTCCGGACGGGGAGCTGTTTTTT. It specifies CASSQDPAGGPDGELFF.